This TCR beta chain was identified in a study of glioma-infiltrating T cells. The iRepertoire nested amplicon-rescue multiplex PCR amplified TCR alpha and beta CDR3s from RNA. For one-step reverse transcription and amplification, about 90-450 ng of tissue mRNA or PBMC total RNA was used. TCRdb ran MiXCR on the multiplex PCR reads and lists one entry per CDR3 protein. The sample consists of 95,000 to 110,000 distinct CDR3 sequences, roughly 30% of them appearing once. On this clonotype: Its antigen remains unknown. At one boundary the junction diverges from the germline segment, which might be a read error.

Points from the study as a whole: CDR3 overlap between tissue and blood was very small. Tissue-blood divergence was below expectation in non-neoplastic patients, above in gliomas.

Material: glioma tissue, nonneoplastic brain tissue, or PBMCs (not recorded which). This receptor was obtained from a human donor with low-grade glioma or glioblastoma, undergoing nonglioma brain surgery, or in good health (not recorded which).

The CDR3 nucleotides read TGTGCCAGCAGCTTAGGCGGCTTTGTTAGCACAGATACGAAGTATTTT. Protein: CASSLGGFVSTDTKYF. The chain couples TRBV7-9 to TRBJ2-3, with no clear D. Germline assignment: CDR1 SEHNR and CDR2 FQNEAQ (reference sequence). CDR3 size: 16 residues.